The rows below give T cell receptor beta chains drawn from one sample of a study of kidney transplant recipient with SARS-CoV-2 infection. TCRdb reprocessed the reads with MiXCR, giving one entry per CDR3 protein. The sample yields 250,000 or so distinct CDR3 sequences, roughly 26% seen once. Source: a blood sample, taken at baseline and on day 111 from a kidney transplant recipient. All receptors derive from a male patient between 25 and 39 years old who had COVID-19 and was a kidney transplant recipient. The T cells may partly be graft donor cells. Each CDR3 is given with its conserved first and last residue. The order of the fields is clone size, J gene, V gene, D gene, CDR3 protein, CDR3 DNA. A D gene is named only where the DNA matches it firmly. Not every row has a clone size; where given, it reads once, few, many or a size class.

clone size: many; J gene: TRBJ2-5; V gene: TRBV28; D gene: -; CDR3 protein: CASSPPTGETQYF; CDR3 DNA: TGTGCCAGCAGTCCTCCGACGGGCGAGACCCAGTACTTC
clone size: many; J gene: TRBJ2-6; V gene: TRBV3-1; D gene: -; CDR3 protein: CASSKTPFTKSGNVLTF; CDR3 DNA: TGTGCCAGCAGCAAGACACCCTTCACAAAGTCGGGCAACGTCCTGACTTTC
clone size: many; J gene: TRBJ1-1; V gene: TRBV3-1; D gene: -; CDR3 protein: CASSQAGRVAEAFF; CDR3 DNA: TGTGCCAGCAGCCAGGCCGGCAGGGTGGCTGAAGCTTTCTTT
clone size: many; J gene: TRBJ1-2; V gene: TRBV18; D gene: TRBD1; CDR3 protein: CASSGQGRNGYTF; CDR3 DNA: TGTGCCAGCTCAGGACAGGGGAGGAATGGCTACACCTTC
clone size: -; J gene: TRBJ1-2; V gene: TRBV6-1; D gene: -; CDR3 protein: CASSSSGECRKTYGYTF; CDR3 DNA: TGTGCCAGCAGTAGTTCCGGGGAATGTAGAAAGACCTATGGCTACACCTTC
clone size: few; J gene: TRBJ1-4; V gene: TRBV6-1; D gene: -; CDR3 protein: CASSEFDTNEKLFF; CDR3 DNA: TGTGCCAGCAGTGAATTTGACACTAATGAAAAACTGTTTTTT
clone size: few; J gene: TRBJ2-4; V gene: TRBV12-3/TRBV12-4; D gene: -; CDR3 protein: CASKGGRIQYF; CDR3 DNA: TGTGCCAGCAAGGGAGGTCGCATTCAGTACTTC
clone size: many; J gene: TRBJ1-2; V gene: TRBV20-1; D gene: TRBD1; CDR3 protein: CSATDRGFGGYTF; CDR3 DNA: TGCAGTGCTACCGACAGGGGTTTCGGTGGCTACACCTTC
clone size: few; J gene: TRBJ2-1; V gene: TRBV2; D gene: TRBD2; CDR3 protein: CASRRAGGRYNEQFF; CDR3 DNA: TGTGCCAGCAGAAGGGCGGGAGGGAGGTACAATGAGCAGTTCTTC
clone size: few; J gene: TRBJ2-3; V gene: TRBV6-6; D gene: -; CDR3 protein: CASRDFLTSYTQYF; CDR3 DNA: TGTGCCAGCAGGGACTTTCTCACTTCATATACGCAGTATTTT
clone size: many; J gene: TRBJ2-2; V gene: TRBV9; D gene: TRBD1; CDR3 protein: CASSGLMGGQGFGGELFF; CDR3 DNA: TGTGCCAGCAGCGGACTCATGGGCGGACAGGGGTTCGGCGGGGAGCTGTTTTTT
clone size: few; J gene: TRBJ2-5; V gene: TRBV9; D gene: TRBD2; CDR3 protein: CASSITGGQETQYF; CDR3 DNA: TGTGCCAGCAGCATAACGGGAGGCCAAGAGACCCAGTACTTC
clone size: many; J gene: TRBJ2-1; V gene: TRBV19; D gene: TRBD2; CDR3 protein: CASSTTSGRAHEQFF; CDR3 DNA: TGTGCCAGTAGTACAACTAGCGGGAGGGCCCATGAGCAGTTCTTC
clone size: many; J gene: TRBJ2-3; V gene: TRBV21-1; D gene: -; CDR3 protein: CASRYGIATVMQDTQYF; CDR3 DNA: TGTGCCAGCAGATATGGTATAGCTACAGTCATGCAAGATACGCAGTATTTT
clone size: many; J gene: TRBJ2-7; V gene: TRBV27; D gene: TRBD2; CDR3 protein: CASSLYSIAGGPQYF; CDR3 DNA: TGTGCCAGCAGTTTATACTCAATAGCGGGAGGGCCGCAGTACTTC
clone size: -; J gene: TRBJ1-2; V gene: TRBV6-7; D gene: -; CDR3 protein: CASSSRLRIWKTYGYTF; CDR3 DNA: TGTGCCAGCAGTTCACGCTTGCGTATTTGGAAGACCTATGGCTACACCTTC
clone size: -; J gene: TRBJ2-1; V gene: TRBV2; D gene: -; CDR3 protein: CASSDQPEVNEQHF; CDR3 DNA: TGCGCCAGCTCAGATCAGCCGGAGGTCAACGAGCAGCACTTC
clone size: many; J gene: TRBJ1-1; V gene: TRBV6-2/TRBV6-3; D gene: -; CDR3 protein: CASSYSHGNTEAFF; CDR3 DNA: TGTGCCAGCAGTTACTCCCACGGGAACACTGAAGCTTTCTTT